These 23 T cell receptor beta chains share one sample of origin, sequenced in a study of T-cell memory formation after mild COVID-19. Each CDR3 protein is one row after TCRdb ran MiXCR on the 5' RACE reads. The sample yields hundreds of thousands of distinct CDR3 sequences, approximately 15% seen once. Sample: PBMCs or a T cell subset sorted from them (not recorded which). These receptors all come from an adult woman who had mild COVID-19 (a few samples of this study predate the infection). Cell type and time point are not known.

The V and J genes are TRBV3-1 and TRBJ1-1; weak D call: TRBD1 (5 bases). This CDR3 comprises 16 residues. The ends were cut back, 4 bases at V and 7 bases at J, with 22 bases in the middle. In germline, CDR1 is LGHDT, CDR2 YNNKEL (reference sequence). The CDR3 loop is CASSPSRAVGIGEAFF. DNA for the CDR3: TGTGCCAGCAGCCCCAGCAGGGCGGTAGGGATTGGTGAAGCTTTCTTT.

This clonotype was seen a few times. The CDR3 coding sequence is TGCGCCAGCAGCACCGGGACAGGGGACACCGGGGAGCTGTTTTTT. Encoded protein: CASSTGTGDTGELFF. V is TRBV5-1 and J is TRBJ2-2, with TRBD1 identical over 10 bases. V was pared by 4 bases and J by 3 bases, with 3 bases of the junction left unmatched. This CDR3 has 15 amino acids. Looked up from germline, CDR1 is SGHRS and CDR2 is YFSETQ.

This clonotype was seen a few times. The chain is built from TRBV9 and TRBJ2-7; D is perhaps TRBD2 (6 bases). Germline V gives CDR1 SGDLS, CDR2 YYNGEE. The CDR3 totals 14 residues. The V gene lost 3 bases and the J gene lost 4 bases, with 14 bases spanning the gap. DNA for the CDR3: TGTGCCAGCAGCGGGCGGGATGCCTCTTACGAGCAGTACTTC. Translated: CASSGRDASYEQYF.

The chain combines TRBV6-5 with TRBJ2-1, with 13 bases matching TRBD2. The ends lost 6 bases at V and 9 bases at J; junction bases unmatched: 8. This CDR3 has 15 amino acids. Per the germline V gene, CDR1 is MNHEY and CDR2 is SVGAGI. The CDR3 here is CASRPGLAGASEQFF. CDR3 coding DNA: TGTGCCAGCAGACCTGGACTAGCGGGAGCTAGTGAGCAGTTCTTC.

This clonotype was seen repeatedly, ten times or more. V is TRBV5-5 and J is TRBJ2-2, with D possibly TRBD2 on 6 matching bases. Germline lookup yields CDR1 SGHKS and CDR2 YYEKEE (reference sequence). Trimming pared 1 base from V and 3 bases from J, leaving 16 bases between. CDR3 size: 17 residues. CDR3 coding DNA: TGTGCCAGCAGCTTGCCAGTGTGGGGGGTCCACACCGGGGAGCTGTTTTTT. Translation: CASSLPVWGVHTGELFF.

This clonotype appeared a few times. The chain recombines TRBV19 with TRBJ2-2, with a tentative D call TRBD1 (6 bases). The CDR3 loop spans 14 amino acids. CDR1 and CDR2 from the germline V gene are LNHDA and SQIVND (reference sequence). V was cut by 1 base and J by 5 bases, with 8 bases left in between. The CDR3 loop is CASSIAGTTGELFF. CDR3 sequence (DNA): TGTGCCAGTAGTATAGCTGGGACAACCGGGGAGCTGTTTTTT.

A few counts support this clonotype. This chain connects TRBV7-2 to TRBJ1-2, with D possibly matching TRBD1 (5 bases). This CDR3 has 15 residues. V lost 5 bases to trimming and J lost 7 bases, with 20 bases between them. Germline V gene data show CDR1 as SGHTA and CDR2 as FQGNSA. The CDR3 reads CASSPRDVGLGGYTF. DNA of the CDR3: TGTGCCAGCAGCCCCCGGGACGTAGGCCTCGGTGGCTACACCTTC.

V usage is TRBV20-1 and J usage is TRBJ2-7, with 8 bases identical to TRBD1. The CDR3 consists of 13 residues. Germline assignment: CDR1 DFQATT and CDR2 SNEGSKA (reference sequence). The V segment lost 2 bases and the J segment 5 bases; nucleotides outside the gene matches: 5. The CDR3 loop reads CSARQGADDEQYF. CDR3 sequence (DNA): TGCAGTGCTAGACAGGGGGCTGACGACGAGCAGTACTTC.

This clonotype was counted between two and nine times. The chain recombines TRBV5-1 with TRBJ2-3; D unresolved. V was clipped by 2 bases and J by 5 bases, with 9 bases between them. Germline values: CDR1 SGHRS, CDR2 YFSETQ. The CDR3 spans 13 residues. The CDR3 is CASSFLVGDTQYF. CDR3 sequence (DNA): TGCGCCAGCAGCTTCCTCGTTGGAGATACGCAGTATTTT.

The chain has TRBV27 and TRBJ1-1; D may be TRBD1 (6 bases). The CDR3 length is 13 residues. The V and J ends lost 5 bases and 7 bases respectively, with 14 bases between them. Germline V gene sequence: CDR1 MNHEY, CDR2 SMNVEV (reference sequence). Written as DNA, the CDR3 is TGTGCCAGCAGTCGAAGGACAGTAAATGAAGCTTTCTTT. Amino acids: CASSRRTVNEAFF.

This clonotype was found a few times. The gene calls are TRBV4-3 and TRBJ2-1; tentatively, D is TRBD2 (6 bases). The germline V gene has CDR1 LGHNA and CDR2 YSLEER. V lost 0 bases to trimming and J lost 0 bases, with 12 bases between them. This CDR3 has 17 residues. CDR3 nucleotides: TGCGCCAGCAGCCAAGATCTAGGCGGGACCTCCTACAATGAGCAGTTCTTC. Encoded protein: CASSQDLGGTSYNEQFF.

This chain uses TRBV30 with TRBJ1-1; D gene ambiguous. The CDR3 spans 11 residues. With 1 base removed from V and 11 bases from J, the gap between germline ends came to 11 bases. The germline V gene has CDR1 GTSNPN and CDR2 SVGIG (reference sequence). CDR3 in DNA: TGTGCCTGGAGTGAAAGGCGGTGGGCTTTCTTT. It translates to CAWSERRWAFF. Using reference TRBV30 and TRBJ1-1 for the parts outside the CDR3, the full variable domain is SQTIHQWPATLVQPVGSPLSLECTVEGTSNPNLYWYRQAAGRGLQLLFYSVGIGQISSEVPQNLSASRPQDRQFILSSKKLLLSDSGFYLCAWSERRWAFFGQGTRLTVV.

The chain uses TRBV27 and TRBJ2-3, with TRBD1 identical over 7 bases. The V gene end was trimmed by 7 bases and the J gene end by 3 bases; junction bases not matched to a gene: 10. There are 15 residues in the CDR3. In germline, CDR1 is MNHEY, CDR2 SMNVEV (reference sequence). The CDR3 coding sequence is TGTGCCAGCACCTCCGACAGGGTTAGGACAGATACGCAGTATTTT. Protein: CASTSDRVRTDTQYF.

This chain joins TRBV12-3 or TRBV12-4 and TRBJ2-5, with a tentative D call TRBD2 (6 bases). V lost 7 bases and J lost 2, with 17 bases in between. The CDR3 runs 15 residues. The CDR3 DNA reads as TGTGCCAGCACGGTAGCGGAGCTCGCTCAAGAGACCCAGTACTTC. Translating it yields CASTVAELAQETQYF.

This clonotype was seen only a few times. The chain uses TRBV3-1 and TRBJ2-5; no reliable D call. Deletions cut 2 bases from V and 6 bases from J, with 16 bases between. The germline V gene encodes CDR1 LGHDT and CDR2 YNNKEL (reference sequence). The CDR3 is 15 amino acids. The DNA of the CDR3 is TGTGCCAGCAGCCAAATGGGCAGCGAAGGAAAGACCCAGTACTTC. Amino acid sequence: CASSQMGSEGKTQYF.

This clonotype was seen only a few times. V is TRBV15 and J is TRBJ1-4; TRBD1 agrees at 7 bases. Germline loops: CDR1 LNHNV, CDR2 YYDKDF (reference sequence). V was clipped by 6 bases and J by 0 bases; unmatched bases: 4. The CDR3 runs to 15 residues. The DNA for the CDR3 is TGTGCCACCAGTTGGGACAGAGCAACTAATGAAAAACTGTTTTTT. Translation gives CATSWDRATNEKLFF.

CDR3 sequence reads: CASSPPGGGQSEQYF. DNA of the CDR3: TGTGCCAGCAGCCCCCCCGGGGGGGGGCAGAGCGAGCAGTACTTC. This chain joins TRBV7-9 and TRBJ2-7; TRBD2 aligns across 8 bases. J was trimmed by 6 bases and V by 5 bases; bases with no gene match: 12. The CDR3 has 15 residues. Germline values: CDR1 SEHNR, CDR2 FQNEAQ (reference sequence).

A few counts support this clonotype. V gene TRBV7-9 combines with J gene TRBJ1-5, with TRBD1 as a possible D gene (6 bases). Germline V CDR1 and CDR2: SEHNR, FQNEAQ (reference sequence). V was trimmed by 4 bases and J by 6 bases, leaving 13 bases between them. This CDR3 contains 14 residues. The CDR3 sequence is CASSSQGGIQPQHF. Here the CDR3 DNA reads TGTGCCAGCAGCTCCCAAGGGGGAATTCAGCCCCAGCATTTT.

This clonotype was found a few times. The V and J genes are TRBV2 and TRBJ2-7; D tentatively reads TRBD1 or TRBD2 (5 bases each). The germline CDR1 and CDR2 sequences are SNHLY and FYNNEI. V was trimmed by 6 bases and J by 4 bases, leaving 10 bases between them. The CDR3 has 12 amino acids. Here the CDR3 DNA reads TGTGCCAGCAGGGGGGATGGTTACGAGCAGTACTTC. Its translation: CASRGDGYEQYF.

The V gene is TRBV6-2 or TRBV6-3, the J gene TRBJ1-2; D not resolved. Trimming stripped 2 bases from V and 2 bases from J, with 9 bases between. This CDR3 has 14 amino acids. Germline V gene sequence: CDR1 MNHEY, CDR2 SVGEGT. Written as DNA, the CDR3 is TGTGCCAGCAGTTACCACAGCCAAAACTATGGCTACACCTTC. Translating gives CASSYHSQNYGYTF.

This clonotype was seen only a few times. V gene TRBV11-3 combines with J gene TRBJ2-2; perhaps TRBD2 as D (5 bases). The CDR3 totals 15 residues. Trimming cost V 1 base and J 3 bases, with 9 bases left between them. Germline lookup yields CDR1 SGHNT and CDR2 YENEEA. CDR3 bases: TGTGCCAGCAGCTTAGGGCACGGGGACACCGGGGAGCTGTTTTTT. Translating it yields CASSLGHGDTGELFF.

This clonotype was found a few times. This sequence joins TRBV15 and TRBJ2-1; a weak D match, TRBD1 (6 bases). From germline, CDR1 is LNHNV and CDR2 YYDKDF (reference sequence). Trimming stripped 1 base from V and 5 bases from J, with 12 bases between. The CDR3 covers 15 residues. The chain's CDR3 is CATSRVAGADNEQFF. The CDR3 DNA sequence: TGTGCCACCAGCAGAGTAGCAGGGGCTGACAATGAGCAGTTCTTC. Drawing the rest from reference TRBV15 and TRBJ2-1, the complete variable domain is DAMVIQNPRYQVTQFGKPVTLSCSQTLNHNVMYWYQQKSSQAPKLLFHYYDKDFNNEADTPDNFQSRRPNTSFCFLDIRSPGLGDTAMYLCATSRVAGADNEQFFGPGTRLTVL.

This clonotype came up a few times. The genes are TRBV11-3 and TRBJ2-3; 10 nucleotides align to TRBD2. The CDR3 extends over 18 amino acids. V lost 5 bases to trimming and J lost 2 bases; unmatched junction nucleotides: 13. Germline V gene data show CDR1 as SGHNT and CDR2 as YENEEA. CDR3 protein: CASSPRSPSGGLTDTQYF. CDR3 coding DNA: TGTGCCAGCAGCCCGAGGTCGCCTAGCGGGGGCCTCACAGATACGCAGTATTTT.